The 18 T cell receptor beta chains in this list originate from one sample, sequenced in a study of blood T cell repertoires in COVID-19. Method: immunoSEQ multiplex PCR; TCRdb's copy keeps in-frame clones and lacks some. The table lists 200,000 to 250,000 clones, 80% to 90% of them singletons. The sequenced sample consisted of peripheral blood. The receptors shown here come from a man aged 50 or older who had recovered from COVID-19.

The genes are TRBV28 and TRBJ2-3; D might be TRBD1 (6 bases). The germline V gene has CDR1 MDHEN and CDR2 SYDVKM. The V end was cut by 3 bases, the J end by 13 bases, with 17 bases between. The CDR3 has 13 residues. The CDR3 bases are TGTGCCAGCAGTTTCGGTCGCCAGGGGAGAGAGTATTTT. Translated, it gives CASSFGRQGREYF.

The chain links TRBV2 to TRBJ2-7; TRBD1 aligns across 7 bases. Germline trimming cut 8 bases from V and 0 bases from J; bases unmatched to any gene: 7. The germline CDR1 and CDR2 sequences are SNHLY and FYNNEI. This CDR3 region has 14 residues. The chain's CDR3 is CASARQGSSYEQYF. DNA for the CDR3: TGTGCCAGCGCCCGACAGGGCTCCTCCTACGAGCAGTACTTC.

This clone was observed a single time. The chain is built from TRBV19 and TRBJ2-2, with 9 positions matching TRBD2. The CDR3 contains 18 residues. V was clipped by 1 base and J by 6 bases; unmatched bases: 12. CDR1 LNHDA and CDR2 SQIVND come from the germline V gene (reference sequence). CDR3 protein: CASSIVGSGRERAGELFF. CDR3 nucleotides: TGTGCCAGTAGTATAGTTGGTAGCGGGAGAGAAAGAGCCGGGGAGCTGTTTTTT. The entire variable domain, with the rest obtained from reference TRBV19 and TRBJ2-2, is as follows: DGGITQSPKYLFRKEGQNVTLSCEQNLNHDAMYWYRQDPGQGLRLIYYSQIVNDFQKGDIAEGYSVSREKKESFPLTVTSAQKNPTAFYLCASSIVGSGRERAGELFFGEGSRLTVL.

The chain is built from TRBV5-4 and TRBJ1-2; 8 bases line up with TRBD1. Germline trimming cut 0 bases from V and 4 bases from J; bases unmatched to any gene: 5. CDR3 length equals 15 residues. From germline, CDR1 is SGHNT and CDR2 YYREEE (reference sequence). Written as DNA, the CDR3 is TGTGCCAGCAGCTTGGGAGGGACAGGCGTCTATGGCTACACCTTC. Protein: CASSLGGTGVYGYTF.

The CDR3 coding sequence is TGTGCCTGGAGACTAGCGGGAGGGTCAAACATTCAGTACTTC. Its translation: CAWRLAGGSNIQYF. The chain joins TRBV30 to TRBJ2-4; 13 bases fit TRBD2. Trimming took 3 bases from V and 6 from J; bases not matched to a gene: 2. The CDR3 contains 14 residues. In germline, CDR1 is GTSNPN, CDR2 SVGIG (reference sequence).

This sequence joins TRBV27 and TRBJ2-7; 10 nucleotides align to TRBD2. V shed 3 bases and J 3 bases; nucleotides not matched to a gene: 5. Germline V gene sequence: CDR1 MNHEY, CDR2 SMNVEV (reference sequence). The CDR3 is 15 amino acids. Here the CDR3 DNA reads TGTGCCAGCAGTTTGCTGACTAGCGGGTTCTACGAGCAGTACTTC. It yields the protein CASSLLTSGFYEQYF.

The genes are TRBV2 and TRBJ1-5, with TRBD1 matching over 7 bases. The junction had 10 bases not matched to a gene; V was cut back by 5 bases and J by 0 bases. The germline gives CDR1 SNHLY, CDR2 FYNNEI. This CDR3 contains 17 residues. CDR3 DNA: TGTGCCAGCAGTTCACAGGGGCGACTATATAGCAATCAGCCCCAGCATTTT. As protein: CASSSQGRLYSNQPQHF.

The chain links TRBV28 to TRBJ2-1, with a possible D match to TRBD2 (6 bases). V was trimmed by 0 bases and J by 9 bases, leaving 9 bases between them. The CDR3 totals 13 residues. Per the germline V gene, CDR1 is MDHEN and CDR2 is SYDVKM. The CDR3 DNA reads TGTGCCAGCAGTTTATGGCCGGAGGGTGAGCAGTTCTTC. This translates into CASSLWPEGEQFF.

The chain couples TRBV19 to TRBJ1-1; 8 bases line up with TRBD1. Germline CDR1 LNHDA, CDR2 SQIVND (reference sequence). This CDR3 contains 15 residues. J gave up 4 bases and V 6 bases, and 10 bases lay outside the gene matches. For the CDR3, the DNA is TGTGCCAGTAGGGACAGGGTCATACGGGTCACTGAAGCTTTCTTT. This gives the protein CASRDRVIRVTEAFF. Variable domain in full (rest from reference TRBV19 and TRBJ1-1): DGGITQSPKYLFRKEGQNVTLSCEQNLNHDAMYWYRQDPGQGLRLIYYSQIVNDFQKGDIAEGYSVSREKKESFPLTVTSAQKNPTAFYLCASRDRVIRVTEAFFGQGTRLTVV.

The V gene is TRBV5-4, the J gene TRBJ2-5; 7 nucleotides align to TRBD2. V lost 1 base and J lost 2; bases outside the gene matches: 2. The CDR3 has 14 residues. Per germline, CDR1 SGHNT and CDR2 YYREEE (reference sequence). This CDR3 reads CASSLRREQETQYF. Written as DNA, the CDR3 is TGTGCCAGCAGCTTGCGGCGGGAGCAAGAGACCCAGTACTTC.

V is TRBV6-1 and J is TRBJ2-3; maybe TRBD2 (5 bases). V lost 1 base and J lost 6, with 8 bases in between. The germline V gene has CDR1 MNHNS and CDR2 SASEGT. This CDR3 has 13 amino acids. The CDR3 protein is CASSEVAYDTQYF. CDR3 bases: TGTGCCAGCAGTGAAGTAGCGTACGATACGCAGTATTTT.

This chain links TRBV5-1 with TRBJ2-7; perhaps TRBD1 as D (6 bases). The V and J ends lost 4 bases and 0 bases respectively, with 11 bases between them. The CDR3 extends over 14 amino acids. Germline V gives CDR1 SGHRS, CDR2 YFSETQ. CDR3 coding DNA: TGCGCCAGCAGCCGGTGGACAGCCTCCTACGAGCAGTACTTC. It yields the protein CASSRWTASYEQYF.

The V gene is TRBV6-6, the J gene TRBJ1-2, with 8 positions matching TRBD1. J gave up 4 bases and V 5 bases, and 9 bases lay outside the gene matches. This CDR3 comprises 15 residues. Germline-derived CDR1 and CDR2 are MNHNY and SVGAGI (reference sequence). Here the CDR3 reads CASSLGQGRVYGYTF. CDR3 in DNA: TGTGCCAGCAGTCTAGGACAGGGTAGGGTCTATGGCTACACCTTC.

The chain couples TRBV7-9 to TRBJ2-3, with D tentatively TRBD2 (5 bases). Germline CDR1 and CDR2: SEHNR and FQNEAQ (reference sequence). The V and J ends lost 5 bases and 2 bases respectively, with 14 bases between them. This CDR3 is 15 amino acids long. This CDR3 is CASSPSWRTTDTQYF. CDR3 DNA sequence: TGTGCCAGCAGCCCGTCTTGGAGGACCACAGATACGCAGTATTTT.

The rearrangement uses TRBV28 and TRBJ2-3; 14 nucleotides agree with TRBD2. CDR3 length: 16 residues. Per germline, CDR1 MDHEN and CDR2 SYDVKM. The V gene end was trimmed by 6 bases and the J gene end by 7 bases; junction bases not matched to a gene: 9. CDR3 protein: CASSPGLAGGMNTQYF. Written as DNA, the CDR3 is TGTGCCAGCAGCCCCGGACTAGCGGGAGGAATGAATACGCAGTATTTT.

Only a few counts were recorded for this clone. The rearrangement joins TRBV11-2 to TRBJ1-2, with 7 bases lining up with TRBD1. The CDR3 extends over 15 amino acids. Trimming cost V 5 bases and J 7 bases; bases outside gene matches: 13. Germline V lookup: CDR1 SGHAT, CDR2 FQNNGV. The CDR3 nucleotides read TGTGCCAGCAGCCCACGACAGGGAACGGGACTTGGCTACACCTTC. It yields the protein CASSPRQGTGLGYTF.

This clone was detected once. The chain has TRBV11-3 and TRBJ2-2; no clear D. Trimming left V 1 base short and J 5 bases short, with 5 bases between. Germline V CDR1 and CDR2: SGHNT, YENEEA. The CDR3 sequence is 13 residues long. The CDR3 reads CASSLGVTGELFF. As DNA, the CDR3 is TGTGCCAGCAGCTTAGGAGTGACCGGGGAGCTGTTTTTT.

The rearrangement links TRBV11-2 to TRBJ2-1; D call uncertain. The germline gives CDR1 SGHAT, CDR2 FQNNGV. V lost 1 base and J 8 bases, leaving 9 bases between the germline ends. The CDR3 has 13 amino acids. CDR3 protein: CASSLGPRDEQFF. CDR3 nucleotide sequence: TGTGCCAGCAGCTTAGGCCCCCGGGATGAGCAGTTCTTC.